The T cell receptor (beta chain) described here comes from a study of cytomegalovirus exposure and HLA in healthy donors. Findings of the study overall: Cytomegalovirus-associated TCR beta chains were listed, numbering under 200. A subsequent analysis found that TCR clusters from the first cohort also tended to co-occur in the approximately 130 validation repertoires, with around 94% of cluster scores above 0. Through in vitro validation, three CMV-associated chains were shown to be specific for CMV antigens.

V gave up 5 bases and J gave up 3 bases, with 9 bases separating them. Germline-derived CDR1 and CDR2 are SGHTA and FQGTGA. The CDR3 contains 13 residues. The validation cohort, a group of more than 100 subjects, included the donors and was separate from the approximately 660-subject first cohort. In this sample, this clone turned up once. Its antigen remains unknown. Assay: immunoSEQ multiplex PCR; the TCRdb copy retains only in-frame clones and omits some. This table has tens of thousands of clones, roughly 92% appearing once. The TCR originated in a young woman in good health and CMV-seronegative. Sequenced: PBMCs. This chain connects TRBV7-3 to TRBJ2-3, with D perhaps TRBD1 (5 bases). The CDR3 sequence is CASSHRRTDTQYF. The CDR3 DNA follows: TGTGCCAGCAGCCACAGGCGTACAGATACGCAGTATTTT.